A single sample is the source of the 26 T cell receptor beta chains below, sequenced in a study of molecular identifiers for immune sequencing clone quantification. TCRdb reprocessed the PCR reads via MiXCR and lists one record per CDR3 protein. This sample has 250,000 to 350,000 distinct CDR3 sequences, with about 22% found just once. The sequenced material came from naive CD8+ T cells from blood, with Jurkat cell RNA spiked in. Noted subset: FACS-sorted CD8+CD4-CCR7+CD45RA+ naive T cells. All receptors derive from a human donor in good health. Some libraries in this study had Jurkat cell RNA spiked in.

This clonotype turned up a few times. This sequence joins TRBV3-1 and TRBJ2-7; 7 bases map to TRBD2. Germline CDR1 LGHDT, CDR2 YNNKEL (reference sequence). This CDR3 is 12 amino acids long. The J segment lost 9 bases and the V segment lost 1 base, leaving 3 bases of the junction unmatched. The CDR3 coding sequence is TGTGCCAGCAGCCAAGGGGGGGGGTGGCAGTACTTC. Protein product: CASSQGGGWQYF.

This clonotype was found many times. The V and J genes are TRBV12-3 or TRBV12-4 and TRBJ2-7; 11 positions agree with TRBD2. J lost 4 bases, V lost 5 bases, and 10 bases had no gene match. The CDR3 spans 16 residues. The CDR3 DNA reads TGTGCCAGCAGTCCAGCGGGGGGACTAGCGGAATACGAGCAGTACTTC. Protein sequence: CASSPAGGLAEYEQYF.

Comments on this clonotype: A much bigger clone sits one base away, suggesting this may be a read error. The CDR3 does not close with the conserved phenylalanine or tryptophan, likely indicating a read error. The chain has TRBV2 and TRBJ1-1, with D perhaps TRBD1 (6 bases). The ends were cut back, 6 bases at V and 3 bases at J, with 11 bases in the middle. The CDR3 has 13 amino acids. Germline V gene data show CDR1 as SNHLY and CDR2 as FYNNEI. The CDR3 loop is CASSAWTDTEAFL. The CDR3 DNA follows: TGTGCCAGCAGCGCGTGGACAGACACTGAAGCTTTCCTT.

This clonotype was counted many times. This chain joins TRBV7-9 and TRBJ1-4, with a weak D call TRBD1 (5 bases). Germline lookup yields CDR1 SEHNR and CDR2 FQNEAQ (reference sequence). The V end was cut by 2 bases, the J end by 6 bases, with 10 bases between. The CDR3 sequence is 14 residues long. The DNA of the CDR3 is TGTGCCAGCAGCTTACAGGGATCTGATGAAAAACTGTTTTTT. Translated, it gives CASSLQGSDEKLFF.

This clonotype has a count of ten or more. The rearrangement links TRBV14 to TRBJ1-4; TRBD1 agrees at 8 bases. Unmatched junction bases numbered 11, after V lost 4 bases and J lost 7 bases. The length of the CDR3 is 16 residues. Germline V gene sequence: CDR1 SGHDN, CDR2 FVKESK. The CDR3 sequence is CASSPLTDRDFEKLFF. CDR3 sequence (DNA): TGTGCCAGCAGCCCTCTTACGGACAGGGACTTTGAAAAACTGTTTTTT. Full variable domain (outside the CDR3, taken from reference TRBV14 and TRBJ1-4): EAGVTQFPSHSVIEKGQTVTLRCDPISGHDNLYWYRRVMGKEIKFLLHFVKESKQDESGMPNNRFLAERTGGTYSTLKVQPAELEDSGVYFCASSPLTDRDFEKLFFGSGTQLSVL.

As concerns this clonotype: A read error may explain this, as a much larger clone is one base away. The conserved closing phenylalanine or tryptophan is absent in this CDR3, likely reflecting a read error. This chain connects TRBV7-9 to TRBJ2-5; 7 bases align to TRBD2. The J segment lost 4 bases and the V segment lost 3 bases, leaving 11 bases of the junction unmatched. The CDR3 runs 16 residues. Germline V lookup: CDR1 SEHNR, CDR2 FQNEAQ (reference sequence). Written as DNA, the CDR3 is TGTGCCAGCAGCTTCGATCCAGCGGGGAATCTAGAGACCCAGTACTCC. Translation: CASSFDPAGNLETQYS.

This clonotype was detected a few times. CDR3 amino acids: CASSNGETQYF. Written as DNA, the CDR3 is TGTGCCAGCAGTAATGGTGAGACCCAGTACTTC. The rearrangement joins TRBV7-9 to TRBJ2-5; the D is unclear. Germline lookup yields CDR1 SEHNR and CDR2 FQNEAQ (reference sequence). CDR3 size: 11 residues. The V end was cut by 6 bases, the J end by 5 bases, with 7 bases between.

The chain carries TRBV30 and TRBJ2-1; 15 bases fit TRBD2. This CDR3 spans 15 amino acids. J lost 7 bases, V lost 4 bases, and 5 bases had no gene match. Germline assignment: CDR1 GTSNPN and CDR2 SVGIG (reference sequence). This chain's CDR3 is CAWTGLAGGWNEQFF. Here the CDR3 DNA reads TGTGCCTGGACGGGACTAGCGGGAGGTTGGAATGAGCAGTTCTTC.

With respect to this clonotype: A much more abundant neighbour one base away suggests this may be a read error. The rearrangement links TRBV5-6 to TRBJ2-5; the D gene is possibly TRBD2 (5 bases). This CDR3 comprises 14 residues. V was cut by 1 base and J by 10 bases, with 17 bases left in between. From germline, CDR1 is SGHDT and CDR2 YYEEEE. The CDR3 bases are TGTGCCAGCAGCTTGATGGCTAGCCGGTTGATCCAGTACTTC. It encodes CASSLMASRLIQYF.

This clonotype was counted at least ten times. This chain connects TRBV5-4 to TRBJ2-1, with TRBD2 matching over 8 bases. Trimming cost V 3 bases and J 6 bases; bases outside gene matches: 8. Germline V gene sequence: CDR1 SGHNT, CDR2 YYREEE (reference sequence). The CDR3 has 15 residues. CDR3 amino acids: CASSWTSRRANEQFF. The CDR3 region has the DNA TGTGCCAGCAGCTGGACTAGCCGGAGGGCCAATGAGCAGTTCTTC.

Details on this clonotype: An end of the junction does not agree with germline; a read error may underlie this. The CDR3 DNA sequence: TGTGCCAGCAGCCCCGACGGGAATACGCGGTATTTT. It specifies CASSPDGNTRYF. The V call is TRBV4-2, the J call TRBJ2-3, with TRBD2 as a possible D gene (5 bases). The germline CDR1 and CDR2 sequences are LGHNA and YNFKEQ. The CDR3 is 12 residues long.

This clonotype was observed many times. The chain has TRBV3-1 and TRBJ1-1; D might be TRBD1 (5 bases). The CDR3 runs 15 residues. Looked up from germline, CDR1 is LGHDT and CDR2 is YNNKEL (reference sequence). Deletions cut 0 bases from V and 0 bases from J, with 8 bases between. DNA for the CDR3: TGTGCCAGCAGCCAAGATGACAGCATGAACACTGAAGCTTTCTTT. Protein sequence: CASSQDDSMNTEAFF.

V and J are TRBV29-1 and TRBJ2-7, with a weak D call TRBD1 (6 bases). CDR3 length: 12 residues. V lost 4 bases to trimming and J lost 2 bases, with 9 bases between them. CDR1 and CDR2 from the germline V gene are SQVTM and ANQGSEA. The CDR3 protein is CSVGTEPYEQYF. The DNA of the CDR3 is TGCAGCGTTGGGACAGAACCCTACGAGCAGTACTTC.

At least ten counts were recorded for this clonotype. This chain links TRBV7-9 with TRBJ2-3; D is uncertain. This CDR3 is 12 amino acids long. The V end was cut by 2 bases, the J end by 4 bases, with 4 bases between. Germline values: CDR1 SEHNR, CDR2 FQNEAQ (reference sequence). CDR3 nucleotides: TGTGCCAGCAGCTTATTGGCAGATACGCAGTATTTT. Protein sequence: CASSLLADTQYF. The complete variable domain, with remaining parts taken from reference TRBV7-9 and TRBJ2-3, reads DTGVSQNPRHKITKRGQNVTFRCDPISEHNRLYWYRQTLGQGPEFLTYFQNEAQLEKSRLLSDRFSAERPKGSFSTLEIQRTEQGDSAMYLCASSLLADTQYFGPGTRLTVL.

This clonotype has ten or more counts. The gene calls are TRBV24-1 and TRBJ2-3; TRBD2 might be the D (6 bases). In germline, CDR1 is KGHDR, CDR2 SFDVKD. Trimming removed 1 base at V and 1 base at J, with 14 bases between. The CDR3 is 17 amino acids. In nucleotides, the CDR3 is TGTGCCACCAGTGATTTCGGTAGCGGCCCTCGCACAGATACGCAGTATTTT. Its protein product is CATSDFGSGPRTDTQYF.

This clonotype was seen many times. This rearrangement joins TRBV4-3 to TRBJ2-6; 8 bases agree with TRBD1. With 1 base clipped from V and 3 bases from J, the junction kept 8 bases outside the gene matches. The CDR3 loop spans 18 amino acids. CDR1 is LGHNA, CDR2 YSLEER, per germline. The DNA of the CDR3 is TGCGCCAGCAGCCAAGGGACAGGGACCCATGGTGGGGCCAACGTCCTGACTTTC. It codes for CASSQGTGTHGGANVLTF.

This clonotype was found many times. The chain employs TRBV28 and TRBJ1-1, with a weak D call TRBD1 (5 bases). CDR3 size: 15 residues. Germline values: CDR1 MDHEN, CDR2 SYDVKM. The V and J ends lost 1 base and 11 bases respectively, with 20 bases between them. Written as DNA, the CDR3 is TGTGCCAGCAGTTTATCGGCAGGGCTGAGAGTTCCTGCTTTCTTT. As protein: CASSLSAGLRVPAFF.

At least ten counts were recorded for this clonotype. The CDR3 DNA sequence: TGTGCCAGCAGCTTGGGGGTTGGAGGCACAGATACGCAGTATTTT. This encodes CASSLGVGGTDTQYF. The rearrangement uses TRBV5-4 and TRBJ2-3; no clear D. CDR3 length equals 15 residues. CDR1 is SGHNT, CDR2 YYREEE, per germline (reference sequence). The V end lost 0 bases, the J end lost 1 base, and 9 bases lay between the germline ends.

Comment on this clonotype: This sequence may be a read error, since a much larger clone differs from it by one base. The chain couples TRBV10-3 to TRBJ1-1; D is possibly TRBD1 (5 bases). The CDR3 is 13 residues long. The V end was cut by 1 base, the J end by 3 bases, with 6 bases between. CDR1 is ENHRY and CDR2 is SYGVKD in the germline V gene. This CDR3 reads CAISELGDTEAFF. The DNA of the CDR3 is TGTGCCATCAGTGAGTTAGGGGACACTGAAGCTTTCTTT.

Concerning this clonotype itself: A much larger clone differs by one base, so this may be a read error. The J gene is TRBJ1-2, the V gene TRBV29-1; D gene unclear. The germline V gene has CDR1 SQVTM and CDR2 ANQGSEA. There are 16 residues in the CDR3. CDR3 amino acids: CSVEDPDTAWNYGYAF. As DNA, the CDR3 is TGCAGCGTTGAAGATCCCGACACCGCATGGAACTATGGCTACGCCTTC.

This clonotype was counted at least ten times. This sequence joins TRBV29-1 and TRBJ2-1, with 10 bases lining up with TRBD1. Losses at the gene ends were 6 bases for V and 8 bases for J; bases not matched to a gene: 10. The germline V gene has CDR1 SQVTM and CDR2 ANQGSEA. The CDR3 runs 14 residues. For the CDR3, the DNA is TGCAGCGTCGAGTCAGGGGACAGGGGACATGAGCAGTTCTTC. It encodes CSVESGDRGHEQFF.

The sample holds many counts of this clonotype. The rearrangement links TRBV7-2 to TRBJ2-3; 7 bases fit TRBD2. The CDR3 length is 15 residues. Germline-derived CDR1 and CDR2 are SGHTA and FQGNSA. J gave up 3 bases and V 7 bases, and 10 bases lay outside the gene matches. The CDR3 here is CASTIQRDMTDTQYF. CDR3 nucleotides: TGTGCCAGCACTATTCAGCGGGATATGACAGATACGCAGTATTTT.

This clonotype has ten or more counts. The rearrangement joins TRBV30 to TRBJ1-1; no reliable D call. Germline V gene sequence: CDR1 GTSNPN, CDR2 SVGIG (reference sequence). CDR3 length equals 13 residues. The ends were cut back, 3 bases at V and 4 bases at J, with 12 bases in the middle. CDR3 sequence: CAWRIEEFTEAFF. In DNA form, the CDR3 reads TGTGCCTGGAGGATCGAGGAGTTCACTGAAGCTTTCTTT.

This clonotype was recorded at least ten times. This chain connects TRBV30 to TRBJ2-3; D is perhaps TRBD2 (6 bases). There are 13 residues in the CDR3. V was clipped by 0 bases and J by 7 bases, with 11 bases between them. CDR1 and CDR2 from the germline V gene are GTSNPN and SVGIG (reference sequence). The CDR3 is CAWSVYGGNTQYF. The CDR3 DNA sequence: TGTGCCTGGAGTGTGTACGGGGGAAATACGCAGTATTTT.

This clonotype has more than one count but fewer than ten. The V call is TRBV11-2, the J call TRBJ2-5, with D possibly being TRBD1 (6 bases). The V gene's germline CDR1 is SGHAT and CDR2 FQNNGV. CDR3 size: 15 residues. V lost 0 bases and J lost 6, with 14 bases in between. The CDR3 nucleotides are TGTGCCAGCAGCTTAGAGGGGGCTAGGGGTCAGACCCAGTACTTC. Translating gives CASSLEGARGQTQYF.

Turning to this clonotype: A clone one base away is much larger, so this may be a read error. The V and J genes are TRBV19 and TRBJ2-6; possible D gene TRBD1, 6 bases. This CDR3 contains 19 residues. The germline CDR1 and CDR2 sequences are LNHDA and SQIVND (reference sequence). The CDR3 is CASSIWDTLYPSGANVRTF. Written as DNA, the CDR3 is TGTGCCAGTAGTATCTGGGACACCCTCTATCCCTCTGGGGCCAACGTCCGGACTTTC.